Given below is one T cell receptor (beta chain) in context. This clone appeared a few times. This receptor's antigen is unknown. Qualities for individual bases were not recorded, and no much larger clone is one base off. The CDR3 goes from the cysteine to the phenylalanine over 16 residues. Only the CDR3 DNA is retained, 48 bases long and in frame from the first base. In the germline V gene (reference sequence), CDR1 corresponds to SGHKS and CDR2 to YYEKEE. The germline ends are 18 bases apart after V is trimmed by 2 bases and J by 4 bases. Tumor samples were collected prior to definitive surgery or chemotherapy. Genomic DNA was extracted by the MD Anderson Biospecimen Extraction Resource, and TCR sequencing was done by the MD Anderson Cancer Genomics Laboratory. High-throughput TCR profiling via ImmunoSEQ was performed on the 80 to 100 tumor samples. Per the source publication's procedure: Repertoire diversity metrics included richness (unique productive sequences), clonality, evenness and relatedness; Bhattacharyya coefficient assessed similarity between samples. A sensitivity analysis excluded TCRs with fewer than two reads and gave consistent conclusions. The immuneACCESS repertoire file appears here via TCRdb, limited to in-frame rearrangements. These files lack a portion of the clones; in checked studies, under half of the deficit traces to unresolved V genes, and the cause of the others is not known. The V and J calls and the clone size are those of that table, but D and trimming were determined from the DNA. The sample table lists about 12,000 clones, 88% of them with a count of one. Roughly 3% of the sample is in the top ten clones.

These data belong to a study of high-grade serous ovarian cancer treatment subgroups (dated by TCRdb to the early 2020s). As for the study more broadly: A mean of approximately 13,000 reads and 7,000 to 8,500 unique TCR beta rearrangements per sample was generated by sequencing. Under a laparoscopic triage algorithm, patients with high-grade serous ovarian cancer were grouped by complete gross resection or by neoadjuvant chemotherapy response, and the study profiled the TCR beta repertoires of these patients. The cohort comprised 30 patients: about 10 with no residual disease after primary surgery (R0), about 10 excellent NACT responders, and about 10 poor NACT responders. In total there were roughly 96 samples, since every patient provided one primary tumor sample and two metastatic tumor samples. What the authors observed across the whole study: TCR repertoire analyses were focused on CDR3, and CDR1 and CDR2 were not analyzed. Repertoire similarity between tumors from the same patient ranged from roughly 0.095 to 0.8, while tumors from different patients showed almost no similarity. TCR clonal relatedness showed a positive correlation with neoantigen level and a trend toward positive correlation with copy number variation and mutation load from whole-genome sequencing. Bulk tumor TCR sequencing lacked spatial information, limiting insight into HGSC tumor complexity and diversity.

This clonotype was sampled from a human donor with high-grade serous ovarian cancer. Sequencing was carried out using tumor tissue. Rearrangement joined TRBV5-5 to TRBJ1-2, with TRBD1 as a weak D call on 6 bases. The bases are TGTGCCAGCAGCTTCCAGGGGCCCTCGAACACCTATGGCTACACCTTC. It translates as CASSFQGPSNTYGYTF. Extended through the reference TRBV5-5 and TRBJ1-2 proteins, this CDR3 yields the full variable domain: DAGVTQSPTHLIKTRGQQVTLRCSPISGHKSVSWYQQVLGQGPQFIFQYYEKEERGRGNFPDRFSARQFPNYSSELNVNALLLGDSALYLCASSFQGPSNTYGYTFGSGTRLTVV.